This T cell receptor beta chain was captured by sequencing in a study of beta chain features in type 1 diabetes (dated by TCRdb to the late 2010s). About the investigation overall: Mean age, gender distribution, total cell number and subset yield were not different between patients and healthy donors. In the study, recently diagnosed type 1 diabetes patients and matched healthy donors were compared on the TCRB repertoires of their sorted circulating CD4+ T cell subsets. A total of roughly 100 million sorted cells were examined across all samples, and the number of cells per subset was strongly correlated with RNA yield. Regulatory and stem cell-like memory subsets were isolated from only 8 patients and about 8 healthy donors, whereas naive and central memory subsets came from all 28 donors.

A single peripheral blood draw of about 120 mL on average was collected from each donor into heparinised tubes. Naive, central memory, regulatory and stem cell-like memory CD4+ T cells were sorted on a BD FACSAria II using a panel including CD45RO, CCR7, CD25, CD127, CD95 and CD27. All sorted populations exceeded 95% purity. Right away, PBMCs were isolated by Lymphoprep density gradient centrifugation and were stained directly, with no culture step. Samples were stained and sorted in pairs, with one healthy donor and one patient per experiment, so that batch effects were minimized. The entire amount of isolated RNA was reverse transcribed using the High Capacity cDNA Reverse Transcription Kit, so the sequenced TCRB transcripts were expressed ones. Deep immunoSEQ sequencing was applied to naive, central memory and regulatory T cell samples, giving an average of about 3.8 million total reads per sample. Sorted cells were lysed in RLT buffer, and RNA was extracted using DNase-treated RNeasy Micro or Mini kits according to cell number. To prevent cross-contamination, every cell subset was processed on its own, while patient and healthy donor samples were processed together. The immunoSEQ multiplex PCR was used to amplify TCRB sequences from cDNA, generating 87-bp fragments that spanned the CDR3 region. Sequencing of the amplicons was performed on the Illumina HiSeq platform. As for how the authors treated the data: Synthetic template baselines were used to correct PCR bias computationally, reads within Hamming distance 2 were collapsed, and singletons that could not be merged were discarded. By aligning reads against IMGT, V, D and J genes, CDR3 length, and insertions or deletions at six rearrangement sites were assigned. Within each subset, clonotype counts were normalized to sorted cell number, after which true diversity and Gini coefficients were computed with the tcR R package. Repertoire sharing was quantified using the overlap coefficient calculated on TCRB nucleotide sequences. TCRdb carries this immuneACCESS record with in-frame sequences only. Its versions omit some clonotypes, under half of them owing to an unresolved V gene in the studies checked, with the rest unexplained. V and J calls and clone size are copied from that table; D and trimming were computed from the DNA. In this sample the table shows nearly 350,000 clones, roughly a tenth of which occur a single time. The top ten clonotypes cover 0.9% to 1.1% of the sample.

As concerns this clone: What antigen it recognizes has not been identified. No clone much larger than this one lies a single base away; base qualities are absent.

A distance of 16 bases separates the germline ends of V and J, which lose 4 bases and 10 bases respectively. As encoded in the germline V gene, CDR1 is MDHEN while CDR2 is SYDVKM. The CDR3 runs 13 residues from the cysteine to the phenylalanine. The read is trimmed to its CDR3 DNA, 39 bases read in frame from base 1. Results and caveats for the whole study, not just this receptor: PCR might favor shorter templates, but patient and control samples were amplified and corrected together, so any skew would affect both groups equally. A moderate but significant shortening of TCRB CDR3 length was observed in type 1 diabetes patients in all four CD4+ subsets. Because small numbers of individuals were included in the HLA sub-analyses, any influence of HLA type on TCRB rearrangement was left unresolved. Patients with type 1 diabetes made fewer insertions and deleted more nucleotides at VDJ recombination sites, implying thymic rearrangement abnormalities. Naive, central memory and regulatory TCRB repertoires appeared to be more alike among patients than among healthy donors. Sequencing cDNA rather than genomic DNA could over-represent highly expressing activated cells, although activation and CD3 levels did not differ between groups.

The rearranged segments are TRBV28 and TRBJ1-2, with TRBD1 perhaps the D gene, on 6 matching bases. The TCR comes from a man aged 30 to 45 with type 1 diabetes. Sequenced: central memory CD4+ T cells from blood. The DNA sequence is as follows: TGTGCCAGCAGTTCCCCCGGGACACCCTTCTACACCTTC. Its product reads: CASSSPGTPFYTF.